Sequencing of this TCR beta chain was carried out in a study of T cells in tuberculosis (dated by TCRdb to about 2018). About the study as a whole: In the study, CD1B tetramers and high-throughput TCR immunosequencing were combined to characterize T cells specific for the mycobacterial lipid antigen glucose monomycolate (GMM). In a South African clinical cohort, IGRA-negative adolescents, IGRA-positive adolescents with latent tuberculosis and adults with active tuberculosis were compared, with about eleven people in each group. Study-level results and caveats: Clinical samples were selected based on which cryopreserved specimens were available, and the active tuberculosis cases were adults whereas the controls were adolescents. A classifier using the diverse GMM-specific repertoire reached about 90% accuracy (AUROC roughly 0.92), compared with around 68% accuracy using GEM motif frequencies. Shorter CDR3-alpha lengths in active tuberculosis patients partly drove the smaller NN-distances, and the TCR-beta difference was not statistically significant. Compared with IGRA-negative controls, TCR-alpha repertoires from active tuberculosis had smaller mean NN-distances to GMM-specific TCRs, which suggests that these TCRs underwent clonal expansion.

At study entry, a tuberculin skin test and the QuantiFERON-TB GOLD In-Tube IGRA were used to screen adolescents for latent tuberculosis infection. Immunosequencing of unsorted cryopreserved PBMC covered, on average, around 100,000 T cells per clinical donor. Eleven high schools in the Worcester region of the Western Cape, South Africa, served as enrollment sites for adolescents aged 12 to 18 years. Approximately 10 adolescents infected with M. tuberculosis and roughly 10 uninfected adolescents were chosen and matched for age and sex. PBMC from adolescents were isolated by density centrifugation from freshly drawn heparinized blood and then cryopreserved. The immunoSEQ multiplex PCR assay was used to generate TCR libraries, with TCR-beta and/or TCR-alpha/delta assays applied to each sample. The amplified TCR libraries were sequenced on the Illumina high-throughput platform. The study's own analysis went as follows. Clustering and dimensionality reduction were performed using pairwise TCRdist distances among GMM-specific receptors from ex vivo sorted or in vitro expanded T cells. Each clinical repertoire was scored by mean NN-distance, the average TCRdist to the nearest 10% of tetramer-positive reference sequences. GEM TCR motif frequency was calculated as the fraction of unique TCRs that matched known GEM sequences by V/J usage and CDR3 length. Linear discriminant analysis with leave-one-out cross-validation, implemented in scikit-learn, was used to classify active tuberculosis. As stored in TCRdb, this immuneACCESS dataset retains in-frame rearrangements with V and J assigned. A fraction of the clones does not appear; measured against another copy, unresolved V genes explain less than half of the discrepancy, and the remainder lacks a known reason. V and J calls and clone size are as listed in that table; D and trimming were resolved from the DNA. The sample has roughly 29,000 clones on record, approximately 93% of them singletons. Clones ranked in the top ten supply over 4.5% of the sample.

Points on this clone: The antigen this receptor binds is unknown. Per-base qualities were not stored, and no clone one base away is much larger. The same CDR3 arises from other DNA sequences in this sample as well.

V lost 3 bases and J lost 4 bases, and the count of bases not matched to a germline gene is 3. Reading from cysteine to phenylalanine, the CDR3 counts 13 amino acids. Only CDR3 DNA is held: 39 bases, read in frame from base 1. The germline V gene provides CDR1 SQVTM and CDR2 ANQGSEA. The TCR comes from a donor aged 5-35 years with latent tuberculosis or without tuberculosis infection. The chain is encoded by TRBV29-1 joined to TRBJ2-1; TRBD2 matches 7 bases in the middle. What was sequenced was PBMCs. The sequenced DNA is TGCAGCGTTGAGCGGGGGAGTTACAATGAGCAGTTCTTC. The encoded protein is CSVERGSYNEQFF.